The present entry profiles one T cell receptor (beta chain) with its context. The antigen remains unidentified. Every TCR beta cDNA library bore unique molecular identifiers. Out of roughly 1 to 11 million T cells, roughly 0.5 million cDNA molecules were generated. From the PCR reads, TCRdb called clonotypes with MiXCR, one entry per CDR3 protein. This sample yields some 160,000 distinct CDR3 sequences, of which 30% to 45% are seen a single time; 25% to 35% belongs to the top ten. The data are from a study of post-analysis software for immune sequencing data. Overall study: Relapsing-remitting, secondary progressive and progressive-relapsing multiple sclerosis courses were included.

Study conclusions and caveats: Batch-matched samples strongly co-clustered by F measure.

J lost 9 bases, V lost 2 bases, and 10 bases had no gene match. Germline assignment: CDR1 LNHNV and CDR2 YYDKDF (reference sequence). The CDR3 extends over 16 amino acids. The chain is built from TRBV15 and TRBJ2-1; TRBD1 aligns across 10 bases. The source was blood, collected after autologous hematopoietic stem cell transplantation. This receptor was obtained from a girl aged 5-17 years with multiple sclerosis. The CDR3 loop is CATSRNLGTGAREQFF. The DNA for the CDR3 is TGTGCCACCAGCAGAAACCTGGGGACAGGGGCCCGTGAGCAGTTCTTC.